Below, one T cell receptor beta chain is given with its context. Trimming took off 4 bases at V and 13 bases at J, with 19 bases between the two ends. Germline CDR1 is LNHNV and CDR2 is YYDKDF (reference sequence). There are 13 residues in the CDR3. Here immunoSEQ multiplex PCR was the method, and the copy in TCRdb shows in-frame clones only, minus some. The sample includes some 510,000 clones, roughly 90% seen only once; the top ten take less than 2%. The data belong to a study of blood T cell repertoires in COVID-19. Participants, roughly 18 to 100 years old, spanned fewer than 30 US areas. Sequencing used PBMCs or T cells enriched from blood (not recorded which). This receptor was identified in a woman aged 35 to 49 who had recovered from COVID-19. The chain couples TRBV15 to TRBJ1-1, with D possibly TRBD1 on 5 matching bases. This CDR3 is CATSTQYGGHGFF. The CDR3 DNA is TGTGCCACCAGCACTCAATACGGGGGTCATGGTTTCTTT.